The 3 T cell receptor beta chains reported below all come from one sample, sequenced in a study of T cell changes during pregnancy in multiple sclerosis. Profiling relied on immunoSEQ multiplex PCR, and the TCRdb table lists in-frame clones only, not all of them. The profile shows approximately 40,000 clones, 85% to 95% of them singletons. Here the sequenced sample was CD8+ T cells from peripheral blood mononuclear cells, taken in the third trimester of pregnancy. The receptors stem from a female donor with multiple sclerosis, enrolled in a pregnancy study.

This chain joins TRBV5-6 and TRBJ2-7; 9 bases agree with TRBD1. The CDR3 spans 14 residues. Per the germline V gene, CDR1 is SGHDT and CDR2 is YYEEEE. With 4 bases clipped from V and 3 bases from J, the junction kept 5 bases outside the gene matches. DNA for the CDR3: TGTGCCAGCAGCAACACAGGGGGCTTCTACGAGCAGTACTTC. Its protein product is CASSNTGGFYEQYF.

CDR3 region: CASSFQGDTEAFF. CDR3 nucleotide sequence: TGTGCCAGCAGTTTTCAGGGCGACACTGAAGCTTTCTTT. The chain combines TRBV27 with TRBJ1-1; TRBD1 might be the D (5 bases). Between the trimmed V and J ends, which lost 3 bases and 3 bases, there was a span of 8 bases. From germline, CDR1 is MNHEY and CDR2 SMNVEV (reference sequence). CDR3 length equals 13 residues.

This sequence joins TRBV9 and TRBJ2-3; D is possibly TRBD2 (5 bases). The length of the CDR3 is 13 residues. V lost 4 bases and J lost 4, with 10 bases in between. The V gene's germline CDR1 is SGDLS and CDR2 YYNGEE. The chain's CDR3 is CASSTDYPDTQYF. CDR3 nucleotides: TGTGCCAGCAGCACAGACTACCCAGATACGCAGTATTTT.